These 21 T cell receptor beta chains were sequenced from one sample in a study of cytomegalovirus exposure and HLA in healthy donors. The primer mix had 60 Vbeta and 13 Jbeta primers. Repertoires were generated with immunoSEQ multiplex PCR, while TCRdb's copy carries only in-frame clones and drops some. The sample has approximately 190,000 clones; roughly 80% are singletons. The sequencing sample was made of PBMCs. The source of these receptors is a man aged 45-65 years in good health and CMV-seronegative.

The chain is built from TRBV2 and TRBJ2-5, with a possible D match to TRBD1 (5 bases). The length of the CDR3 is 11 residues. The V end was cut by 7 bases, the J end by 5 bases, with 8 bases between. Looked up from germline, CDR1 is SNHLY and CDR2 is FYNNEI. Here the CDR3 DNA reads TGTGCCAGCACTCAGGGCGAGACCCAGTACTTC. This sequence encodes CASTQGETQYF.

The chain links TRBV20-1 to TRBJ1-2, with D unclear. The CDR3 covers 10 residues. V gave up 6 bases and J gave up 8 bases, with 10 bases separating them. Germline V gene lookup returns CDR1 DFQATT and CDR2 SNEGSKA (reference sequence). The CDR3 region has the DNA TGCAGTGCCACCCAGGCCGGCTACACCTTC. As protein: CSATQAGYTF.

The V gene is TRBV18, the J gene TRBJ2-3; 11 bases are a match to TRBD2. Trimming cost V 3 bases and J 5 bases; bases outside gene matches: 4. This CDR3 contains 15 residues. Germline CDR1 and CDR2: KGHSH and LQKENI. CDR3 nucleotides: TGTGCCAGCTCACCTGTGGGGACTAGCGGAGATACGCAGTATTTT. Its translation: CASSPVGTSGDTQYF.

V usage is TRBV6-6 and J usage is TRBJ2-1; 11 nucleotides agree with TRBD1. V lost 2 bases, J lost 5 bases, and 2 bases stayed unmatched. The CDR3 spans 15 residues. Germline V gene lookup returns CDR1 MNHNY and CDR2 SVGAGI (reference sequence). The CDR3 protein is CASSYRGQGDNEQFF. The CDR3 DNA is TGTGCCAGCAGTTACAGGGGACAGGGGGACAATGAGCAGTTCTTC.

The chain is built from TRBV27 and TRBJ2-3, with 10 bases identical to TRBD2. The CDR3 is made up of 16 amino acids. V lost 5 bases, J lost 6 bases, and 11 bases stayed unmatched. Germline values: CDR1 MNHEY, CDR2 SMNVEV (reference sequence). CDR3 nucleotide sequence: TGTGCCAGCAGTCCCCTGCAAGCGGGGGGGCGTGATACGCAGTATTTT. Protein product: CASSPLQAGGRDTQYF.

V gene TRBV7-9 combines with J gene TRBJ2-2, with TRBD1 matching 7 bases. CDR1 is SEHNR, CDR2 FQNEAQ, per germline (reference sequence). With V trimmed by 5 bases and J by 0 bases, 6 bases remained unmatched. The CDR3 is made up of 16 amino acids. The CDR3 sequence: CASSPWTGTNTGELFF. DNA for the CDR3: TGTGCCAGCAGCCCCTGGACAGGCACGAACACCGGGGAGCTGTTTTTT.

The CDR3 spells CASRRDRDTEAFF. CDR3 in DNA: TGTGCCAGCAGGAGGGACAGGGACACTGAAGCTTTCTTT. V gene TRBV2 combines with J gene TRBJ1-1; 9 nucleotides align to TRBD1. The junction had 2 bases not matched to a gene; V was cut back by 6 bases and J by 3 bases. Germline assignment: CDR1 SNHLY and CDR2 FYNNEI. This CDR3 region has 13 residues. The full variable domain, rest sourced from reference TRBV2 and TRBJ1-1, is EPEVTQTPSHQVTQMGQEVILRCVPISNHLYFYWYRQILGQKVEFLVSFYNNEISEKSEIFDDQFSVERPDGSNFTLKIRSTKLEDSAMYFCASRRDRDTEAFFGQGTRLTVV.

The rearrangement uses TRBV30 and TRBJ1-2, with unresolved D. This CDR3 has 11 amino acids. Germline V gives CDR1 GTSNPN, CDR2 SVGIG (reference sequence). V dropped 4 bases and J dropped 1 base, with 4 bases sitting between them. CDR3 protein: CAWTVNYGYTF. CDR3 coding DNA: TGTGCCTGGACAGTTAACTATGGCTACACCTTC.

This chain uses TRBV7-9 with TRBJ1-4, with D unclear. There are 14 residues in the CDR3. The V gene lost 2 bases and the J gene lost 7 bases, with 11 bases spanning the gap. CDR1 and CDR2 from the germline V gene are SEHNR and FQNEAQ (reference sequence). The CDR3 spells CASSLSREAEKLFF. The CDR3 region has the DNA TGTGCCAGCAGCTTATCCCGGGAAGCTGAAAAACTGTTTTTT.

J is TRBJ1-5 and V is TRBV7-2; D call uncertain. Per the germline V gene, CDR1 is SGHTA and CDR2 is FQGNSA. The CDR3 contains 14 residues. V was clipped by 4 bases and J by 3 bases, with 10 bases between them. DNA of the CDR3: TGTGCCAGCAGCTGGGGAGGAGTCAATCAGCCCCAGCATTTT. This gives the protein CASSWGGVNQPQHF.

The V gene is TRBV10-3, the J gene TRBJ2-7; D may be TRBD1 (6 bases). Trimming stripped 2 bases from V and 8 bases from J, with 10 bases between. There are 12 residues in the CDR3. From germline, CDR1 is ENHRY and CDR2 SYGVKD. The CDR3 region has the DNA TGTGCCATCAGTGAGGAGGGGGACAAGCAGTACTTC. It specifies CAISEEGDKQYF.

This clone was counted a few times. The CDR3 sequence: CASSQDGQAVEKLFF. The CDR3 nucleotides read TGCGCCAGCAGCCAAGATGGACAGGCGGTTGAAAAACTGTTTTTT. This sequence joins TRBV4-1 and TRBJ1-4, with 7 nucleotides matching TRBD1. CDR1 and CDR2 from the germline V gene are MGHRA and YSYEKL. V lost 0 bases, J lost 7 bases, and 5 bases stayed unmatched. The CDR3 loop spans 15 amino acids.

As for this clone: Within the sample, other DNA sequences also encode this same CDR3. The chain joins TRBV2 to TRBJ1-1; no reliable D call. V was pared by 5 bases and J by 2 bases, with 6 bases between. The CDR3 runs to 12 residues. Germline loops: CDR1 SNHLY, CDR2 FYNNEI. The CDR3 nucleotides read TGTGCCAGCAGTCGGAGAAACACTGAAGCTTTCTTT. Its translation: CASSRRNTEAFF.

The chain combines TRBV10-3 with TRBJ1-4; 9 positions match TRBD1. Germline V gene sequence: CDR1 ENHRY, CDR2 SYGVKD. CDR3 length: 14 amino acids. V lost 6 bases to trimming and J lost 3 bases; unmatched junction nucleotides: 2. The CDR3 nucleotides are TGTGCCATCAGACGACAGGGGGCTAATGAAAAACTGTTTTTT. Translation: CAIRRQGANEKLFF.

This chain uses TRBV29-1 with TRBJ2-6; perhaps TRBD2 as D (6 bases). The germline V gene has CDR1 SQVTM and CDR2 ANQGSEA. Trimming cost V 2 bases and J 5 bases, with 13 bases left between them. The CDR3 totals 15 residues. CDR3: CSVERDCSWANVLTF. DNA for the CDR3: TGCAGCGTTGAACGGGACTGCAGCTGGGCCAACGTCCTGACTTTC.

Concerning this clone itself: One end of the junction fails to match germline, which may point to a read error. CDR3 loop: CSSSPGDTAQHF. The DNA for the CDR3 is TGTTCCAGCAGCCCGGGGGATACGGCCCAGCATTTT. This rearrangement joins TRBV7-9 to TRBJ1-5; perhaps TRBD1 as D (5 bases). Germline assignment: CDR1 SEHNR and CDR2 FQNEAQ (reference sequence). CDR3 length: 12 amino acids.

The chain joins TRBV5-4 to TRBJ2-1; TRBD1 aligns across 9 bases. The junction had 5 bases not matched to a gene; V was cut back by 4 bases and J by 0 bases. CDR1 SGHNT and CDR2 YYREEE come from the germline V gene (reference sequence). The CDR3 loop spans 16 amino acids. The CDR3 protein is CASSPSTGGSYNEQFF. The CDR3 nucleotides are TGTGCCAGCAGCCCATCGACAGGGGGCTCCTACAATGAGCAGTTCTTC.

V gene TRBV2 combines with J gene TRBJ2-2; the match to TRBD2 covers 8 bases. Germline CDR1 and CDR2: SNHLY and FYNNEI. CDR3 size: 15 residues. J lost 0 bases, V lost 6 bases, and 3 bases had no gene match. The CDR3 DNA reads as TGTGCCAGCAGGACGGGACTAGCGAACACCGGGGAGCTGTTTTTT. It encodes CASRTGLANTGELFF.

This chain connects TRBV11-2 to TRBJ2-2; 7 bases align to TRBD2. The CDR3 has 15 amino acids. Trimming at V came to 5 bases and at J to 4 bases, leaving 7 bases not matched to a gene. Germline CDR1 SGHAT, CDR2 FQNNGV. Here the CDR3 DNA reads TGTGCCAGCAGCCGGGGGGACCTCATCACCGGGGAGCTGTTTTTT. The encoded protein is CASSRGDLITGELFF. Full variable domain (missing parts from reference TRBV11-2 and TRBJ2-2): EAGVAQSPRYKIIEKRQSVAFWCNPISGHATLYWYQQILGQGPKLLIQFQNNGVVDDSQLPKDRFSAERLKGVDSTLKIQPAKLEDSAVYLCASSRGDLITGELFFGEGSRLTVL.

In DNA, the CDR3 is TGTGCCAGCTCACCACAGGGGCAGGGCACTGAAGCTTTCTTT. Its translation is CASSPQGQGTEAFF. The chain employs TRBV18 and TRBJ1-1, with D tentatively TRBD1 (5 bases). Trimming left V 1 base short and J 4 bases short, with 10 bases between. The germline V gene encodes CDR1 KGHSH and CDR2 LQKENI. This CDR3 spans 14 amino acids. Combining the CDR3 with reference TRBV18 and TRBJ1-1 gives the whole variable domain NAGVMQNPRHLVRRRGQEARLRCSPMKGHSHVYWYRQLPEEGLKFMVYLQKENIIDESGMPKERFSAEFPKEGPSILRIQQVVRGDSAAYFCASSPQGQGTEAFFGQGTRLTVV.

The V call is TRBV4-1, the J call TRBJ2-5; weak D call: TRBD1 (6 bases). The CDR3 consists of 16 residues. Germline V gene data show CDR1 as MGHRA and CDR2 as YSYEKL. V was trimmed by 0 bases and J by 4 bases, leaving 15 bases between them. CDR3 sequence reads: CASSQDSGRGRETQYF. CDR3 DNA sequence: TGCGCCAGCAGCCAAGATTCAGGCAGGGGAAGAGAGACCCAGTACTTC.